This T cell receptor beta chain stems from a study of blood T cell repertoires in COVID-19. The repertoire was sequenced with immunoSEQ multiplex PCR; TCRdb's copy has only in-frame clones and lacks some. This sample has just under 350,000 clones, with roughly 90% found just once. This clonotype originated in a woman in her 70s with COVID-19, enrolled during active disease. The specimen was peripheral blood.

The CDR3 reads CASTQRGGSTDTQYF. The CDR3 bases are TGTGCCAGCACCCAGCGGGGAGGTAGCACAGATACGCAGTATTTT. This rearrangement joins TRBV4-2 to TRBJ2-3; 7 nucleotides agree with TRBD2. The CDR3 loop spans 15 amino acids. CDR1 is LGHNA and CDR2 is YNFKEQ in the germline V gene. The ends lost 7 bases at V and 0 bases at J; junction bases unmatched: 7.